This entry lists 25 T cell receptor beta chains sequenced from one sample in a study of cytomegalovirus exposure and HLA in healthy donors. The PCR contained 60 Vbeta and 13 Jbeta primers. Clones were sequenced by immunoSEQ multiplex PCR, and TCRdb holds only the in-frame ones, with some missing. Of 180,000 or so clones in the sample, about 85% were seen once. The specimen sequenced was PBMCs. These receptor sequences come from a girl aged 10 to 17 in good health and CMV-seropositive.

The V gene is TRBV19, the J gene TRBJ2-2, with 9 bases fitting TRBD2. Germline V CDR1 and CDR2: LNHDA, SQIVND (reference sequence). The CDR3 is made up of 15 amino acids. Trimming cost V 3 bases and J 7 bases; bases outside gene matches: 6. CDR3 loop: CASSIRTSDHGELFF. CDR3 nucleotides: TGTGCCAGTAGTATCCGGACTAGCGACCACGGGGAGCTGTTTTTT. The whole variable domain, remainder taken from reference TRBV19 and TRBJ2-2, is DGGITQSPKYLFRKEGQNVTLSCEQNLNHDAMYWYRQDPGQGLRLIYYSQIVNDFQKGDIAEGYSVSREKKESFPLTVTSAQKNPTAFYLCASSIRTSDHGELFFGEGSRLTVL.

The chain couples TRBV29-1 to TRBJ2-1; 9 bases are a match to TRBD2. CDR1 is SQVTM and CDR2 is ANQGSEA in the germline V gene. The V segment lost 4 bases and the J segment 4 bases; nucleotides outside the gene matches: 2. The length of the CDR3 is 13 residues. CDR3 nucleotide sequence: TGCAGCGTTGGTAGCGGGAGTTACAATGAGCAGTTCTTC. Encoded protein: CSVGSGSYNEQFF.

The chain uses TRBV19 and TRBJ1-2; TRBD1 is a possible D gene (6 bases). The CDR3 is 11 residues long. V shed 6 bases and J shed 5 bases, with 7 bases lying between them. From germline, CDR1 is LNHDA and CDR2 SQIVND (reference sequence). The CDR3 DNA follows: TGTGCCAGTAGCCAGGGGTATGGCTACACCTTC. Its protein is CASSQGYGYTF.

CDR3 coding DNA: TGTGCCTGGAGTCTGGGGGGGGGCGAGCAGTACTTC. Its translation: CAWSLGGGEQYF. The chain combines TRBV30 with TRBJ2-7, with 7 bases aligning to TRBD2. Germline V gives CDR1 GTSNPN, CDR2 SVGIG (reference sequence). With 2 bases clipped from V and 6 bases from J, the junction kept 4 bases outside the gene matches. The CDR3 is 12 amino acids.

This clone showed up just a few times. This chain links TRBV19 with TRBJ2-2; unclear D gene. The CDR3 totals 14 residues. CDR1 and CDR2 from the germline V gene are LNHDA and SQIVND (reference sequence). V was trimmed by 1 base and J by 7 bases, leaving 10 bases between them. The DNA of the CDR3 is TGTGCCAGTAGTATAGTGAGCGCCGGCGGGGAGCTGTTTTTT. Encoded protein: CASSIVSAGGELFF.

The chain has TRBV7-8 and TRBJ2-7, with 15 bases identical to TRBD2. V was clipped by 4 bases and J by 0 bases; unmatched bases: 7. The CDR3 has 18 residues. Per germline, CDR1 SGHVS and CDR2 FQNEAQ. CDR3 region: CASSSGLAGGSYSYEQYF. In DNA form, the CDR3 reads TGTGCCAGCAGCTCTGGACTAGCGGGAGGGTCTTACTCCTACGAGCAGTACTTC.

This chain joins TRBV5-1 and TRBJ2-3; TRBD2 matches at 9 bases. V dropped 3 bases and J dropped 3; count of bases not matched to a gene: 5. The CDR3 covers 15 residues. Germline CDR1 is SGHRS and CDR2 is YFSETQ. CDR3 loop: CASSSLAGGTDTQYF. In DNA form, the CDR3 reads TGCGCCAGCAGCTCTCTCGCGGGAGGGACAGATACGCAGTATTTT.

J is TRBJ2-6 and V is TRBV7-6; 12 bases are a match to TRBD2. Germline CDR1 SGHVS, CDR2 FNYEAQ. V lost 1 base, J lost 3 bases, and 7 bases stayed unmatched. The CDR3 has 19 residues. The DNA of the CDR3 is TGTGCCAGCAGCTTAGAGTTACTAGCGGGAGGTGGTGGGGCCAACGTCCTGACTTTC. Its protein is CASSLELLAGGGGANVLTF.

V gene TRBV27 combines with J gene TRBJ1-2, with 9 positions matching TRBD1. The J segment lost 5 bases and the V segment lost 3 bases, leaving 16 bases of the junction unmatched. Germline lookup yields CDR1 MNHEY and CDR2 SMNVEV (reference sequence). This CDR3 spans 18 amino acids. CDR3 residues: CASSFNTITGGAGYGYTF. The CDR3, as DNA: TGTGCCAGCAGTTTCAATACAATTACAGGGGGCGCGGGGTATGGCTACACCTTC.

The count of this clone is one. The chain uses TRBV6-6 and TRBJ1-5; 8 nucleotides agree with TRBD1. The CDR3 is made up of 16 amino acids. V was pared by 1 base and J by 2 bases, with 4 bases of the junction left unmatched. Germline V CDR1 and CDR2: MNHNY, SVGAGI (reference sequence). CDR3 nucleotide sequence: TGTGCCAGCAGTTACTTCAGGGGGCTCGGCAATCAGCCCCAGCATTTT. This codes for CASSYFRGLGNQPQHF.

The V gene is TRBV7-2, the J gene TRBJ2-3; D is possibly TRBD2 (5 bases). The germline V and J ends were trimmed by 3 bases and 0 bases, with 10 bases remaining between them. Germline CDR1 is SGHTA and CDR2 is FQGNSA. This CDR3 is built from 15 residues. The CDR3 sequence: CASSFLWESTDTQYF. For the CDR3, the DNA is TGTGCCAGCAGCTTTTTGTGGGAGAGCACAGATACGCAGTATTTT.

The chain has TRBV2 and TRBJ1-5; maybe TRBD1 (6 bases). The CDR3 contains 16 residues. Between the trimmed V and J ends, which lost 4 bases and 3 bases, there was a span of 16 bases. The germline V gene has CDR1 SNHLY and CDR2 FYNNEI. CDR3 residues: CASSGSGETYNQPQHF. The CDR3 DNA is TGTGCCAGCAGTGGGTCAGGGGAAACTTACAATCAGCCCCAGCATTTT.

J is TRBJ2-5 and V is TRBV5-1, with D possibly being TRBD2 (6 bases). CDR3 size: 14 residues. Trimming took 2 bases from V and 3 from J, leaving 11 bases between them. Germline V CDR1 and CDR2: SGHRS, YFSETQ. CDR3: CASSFAGIEETQYF. The CDR3 nucleotides are TGCGCCAGCAGCTTTGCGGGAATTGAAGAGACCCAGTACTTC.

The table lists this clone with a few counts. The V call is TRBV7-9, the J call TRBJ2-1, with TRBD2 identical over 7 bases. CDR1 and CDR2 from the germline V gene are SEHNR and FQNEAQ (reference sequence). CDR3 length: 14 amino acids. The ends lost 5 bases at V and 10 bases at J; junction bases unmatched: 11. CDR3 sequence reads: CASSHRDYNWEQFF. The CDR3 DNA reads TGTGCCAGCAGCCACCGGGACTACAATTGGGAGCAGTTCTTC. Variable domain in full (rest from reference TRBV7-9 and TRBJ2-1): DTGVSQNPRHKITKRGQNVTFRCDPISEHNRLYWYRQTLGQGPEFLTYFQNEAQLEKSRLLSDRFSAERPKGSFSTLEIQRTEQGDSAMYLCASSHRDYNWEQFFGPGTRLTVL.

The chain has TRBV19 and TRBJ1-1; 8 positions match TRBD1. This CDR3 is built from 14 residues. V dropped 5 bases and J dropped 11; count of bases not matched to a gene: 13. Germline loops: CDR1 LNHDA, CDR2 SQIVND (reference sequence). The DNA of the CDR3 is TGTGCCAGTAGTCCACAGGGGGGCTTCGGAGAGGCTTTCTTT. Residues: CASSPQGGFGEAFF.

CDR3 loop: CASSQNLAGVDEQFF. The CDR3 coding sequence is TGCGCCAGCAGCCAAAACCTAGCGGGAGTGGATGAGCAGTTCTTC. The V gene is TRBV4-3, the J gene TRBJ2-1; 10 bases match TRBD2. CDR1 and CDR2 (germline): LGHNA, YSLEER. The CDR3 runs 15 residues. Germline trimming cut 2 bases from V and 8 bases from J; bases unmatched to any gene: 6.

The chain is built from TRBV10-3 and TRBJ2-7, with 9 bases aligning to TRBD1. Germline V gene data show CDR1 as ENHRY and CDR2 as SYGVKD. With V trimmed by 5 bases and J by 3 bases, 5 bases remained unmatched. The CDR3 has 14 residues. The CDR3 coding sequence is TGTGCCATCAGTCCACCGGGACAGGGCTACGAGCAGTACTTC. Its protein is CAISPPGQGYEQYF.

This clone has only a few counts. The rearrangement links TRBV11-3 to TRBJ2-1; tentative D call: TRBD2 (5 bases). This CDR3 contains 13 residues. Trimming pared 4 bases from V and 7 bases from J, leaving 11 bases between. Germline CDR1 is SGHNT and CDR2 is YENEEA. The DNA of the CDR3 is TGTGCCAGCAGCTCAGAAAGAGGGAATGAGCAGTTCTTC. Translating it yields CASSSERGNEQFF. The full variable domain, completed using reference TRBV11-3 and TRBJ2-1, is EAGVVQSPRYKIIEKKQPVAFWCNPISGHNTLYWYLQNLGQGPELLIRYENEEAVDDSQLPKDRFSAERLKGVDSTLKIQPAELGDSAVYLCASSSERGNEQFFGPGTRLTVL.

The chain couples TRBV5-1 to TRBJ2-7; 10 bases are shared with TRBD1. There are 14 residues in the CDR3. The ends lost 8 bases at V and 0 bases at J; junction bases unmatched: 5. Germline CDR1 reads SGHRS; CDR2 reads YFSETQ. The CDR3 DNA reads as TGCGCCAGTGGGGGACAGGGGTCCTCCTACGAGCAGTACTTC. This gives the protein CASGGQGSSYEQYF.

This clone was observed a single time. V gene TRBV7-9 combines with J gene TRBJ2-5; D possibly corresponds to TRBD1 (5 bases). Between the trimmed V and J ends, which lost 6 bases and 1 base, there was a span of 12 bases. The CDR3 has 14 amino acids. Germline V gives CDR1 SEHNR, CDR2 FQNEAQ (reference sequence). The DNA of the CDR3 is TGTGCCAGCAGTTTCAGACAGATCCAAGAGACCCAGTACTTC. Its translation: CASSFRQIQETQYF. The complete variable domain, with remaining parts taken from reference TRBV7-9 and TRBJ2-5, reads DTGVSQNPRHKITKRGQNVTFRCDPISEHNRLYWYRQTLGQGPEFLTYFQNEAQLEKSRLLSDRFSAERPKGSFSTLEIQRTEQGDSAMYLCASSFRQIQETQYFGPGTRLLVL.

V usage is TRBV29-1 and J usage is TRBJ2-2; 12 bases align to TRBD2. V gave up 3 bases and J gave up 6 bases; unmatched junction bases: 5. This CDR3 region has 15 residues. CDR1 is SQVTM and CDR2 is ANQGSEA in the germline V gene. In DNA, the CDR3 is TGCAGCGTTGAGTTAGCTAGCGGGAGGGCCGGGGAGCTGTTTTTT. The encoded protein is CSVELASGRAGELFF.

The chain couples TRBV27 to TRBJ1-4; unclear D gene. This CDR3 is 16 amino acids long. The V end lost 2 bases, the J end lost 0 bases, and 10 bases lay between the germline ends. CDR1 MNHEY and CDR2 SMNVEV come from the germline V gene (reference sequence). The CDR3 spells CASSLASGSTNEKLFF. The CDR3 nucleotides are TGTGCCAGCAGTTTAGCCAGCGGATCAACTAATGAAAAACTGTTTTTT.

This chain's CDR3 is CASSPLERMNTEAFF. In DNA form, the CDR3 reads TGTGCCAGCAGCCCACTTGAGAGGATGAACACTGAAGCTTTCTTT. The genes are TRBV5-6 and TRBJ1-1; D gene unclear. Trimming shortened V by 4 bases and J by 0 bases, and 13 bases separated the two germline ends. The CDR3 is made up of 15 amino acids. Per germline, CDR1 SGHDT and CDR2 YYEEEE.

The chain joins TRBV30 to TRBJ2-5; 8 nucleotides line up with TRBD2. This CDR3 comprises 16 residues. Germline CDR1 reads GTSNPN; CDR2 reads SVGIG (reference sequence). The junction had 12 bases not matched to a gene; V was cut back by 2 bases and J by 4 bases. DNA for the CDR3: TGTGCCTGGAGTACTCCGGGAGGGCCCAGGGGAGAGACCCAGTACTTC. Its protein product is CAWSTPGGPRGETQYF. Based on the CDR3 plus reference TRBV30 and TRBJ2-5, the full variable domain is SQTIHQWPATLVQPVGSPLSLECTVEGTSNPNLYWYRQAAGRGLQLLFYSVGIGQISSEVPQNLSASRPQDRQFILSSKKLLLSDSGFYLCAWSTPGGPRGETQYFGPGTRLLVL.

This clone was seen once. The CDR3 spells CASSLSVLKQGTEAFF. Here the CDR3 DNA reads TGTGCCAGCAGCTTATCTGTCTTGAAACAGGGAACTGAAGCTTTCTTT. The chain links TRBV7-9 to TRBJ1-1, with D possibly TRBD1 on 6 matching bases. The CDR3 length is 16 residues. Germline lookup yields CDR1 SEHNR and CDR2 FQNEAQ (reference sequence). The V end lost 2 bases, the J end lost 5 bases, and 18 bases lay between the germline ends.